One sample yielded the 8 T cell receptor beta chains listed below, sequenced in a study of T-cell reconstitution after alpha-beta-depleted transplantation in children. Unique molecular identifiers were incorporated into the prepared TCRbeta library. MiXCR, applied by TCRdb to the PCR reads, yields one record per CDR3 protein. The table has fewer than 250,000 distinct CDR3 sequences, around a sixth seen once. This specimen consisted of PBMCs, mostly from graft donor cells, obtained 360 days after TCRalphabeta/CD19-depleted stem cell transplant. The origin of the receptors is a male patient aged 2 to 10 who had a stem cell transplant for acute lymphoblastic leukemia, so the T cells may come from the graft donor.

CDR3 region: CASSVEAGELFF. CDR3 in DNA: TGTGCCAGCAGCGTAGAGGCAGGGGAGCTGTTTTTT. This sequence joins TRBV9 and TRBJ2-2; no definite D call. Germline loops: CDR1 SGDLS, CDR2 YYNGEE. The CDR3 loop spans 12 amino acids. V was pared by 0 bases and J by 8 bases, with 5 bases between.

J is TRBJ2-1 and V is TRBV7-8; 9 nucleotides align to TRBD2. The junction had 3 bases not matched to a gene; V was cut back by 2 bases and J by 4 bases. CDR1 and CDR2 from the germline V gene are SGHVS and FQNEAQ. The CDR3 runs 15 residues. The CDR3 here is CASSLPSGIYNEQFF. The CDR3 DNA follows: TGTGCCAGCAGCTTACCTAGCGGGATATACAATGAGCAGTTCTTC.

The chain joins TRBV20-1 to TRBJ2-7; 9 bases are a match to TRBD1. Germline CDR1 is DFQATT and CDR2 is SNEGSKA (reference sequence). The CDR3 is 16 residues long. V was pared by 4 bases and J by 3 bases, with 13 bases of the junction left unmatched. The CDR3 nucleotides are TGCAGTGCTACTTACTACACCGGGACAGGGTACTACGAGCAGTACTTC. Residues: CSATYYTGTGYYEQYF.

This clonotype was observed a handful of times. This chain connects TRBV20-1 to TRBJ2-3; D gene unclear. The length of the CDR3 is 13 residues. Germline CDR1 DFQATT, CDR2 SNEGSKA (reference sequence). Trimming shortened V by 6 bases and J by 0 bases, and 10 bases separated the two germline ends. CDR3 DNA sequence: TGCAGTGCCGATGACTCTAGCACAGATACGCAGTATTTT. As protein: CSADDSSTDTQYF.

This clonotype was counted only a few times. The CDR3, as DNA: TGCGCCAGCAAGCGGCGGGGCAGGGCCATCAGCAATGAGCAGTTCTTC. Protein product: CASKRRGRAISNEQFF. This chain links TRBV5-1 with TRBJ2-1, with a weak D call TRBD2 (6 bases). There are 16 residues in the CDR3. Trimming took off 6 bases at V and 6 bases at J, with 22 bases between the two ends. Germline CDR1 reads SGHRS; CDR2 reads YFSETQ.

V usage is TRBV20-1 and J usage is TRBJ2-1, with a weak D call TRBD1 (5 bases). V was cut by 0 bases and J by 9 bases, with 9 bases left in between. Germline V gene data show CDR1 as DFQATT and CDR2 as SNEGSKA (reference sequence). This CDR3 has 12 amino acids. The CDR3 DNA reads as TGCAGTGCTAGAGAGGGGCCAGGTGAGCAGTTCTTC. Its translation: CSAREGPGEQFF.

This chain connects TRBV20-1 to TRBJ2-3; TRBD2 aligns across 7 bases. V lost 4 bases and J lost 9; bases outside the gene matches: 28. This CDR3 has 19 residues. CDR1 is DFQATT, CDR2 SNEGSKA, per germline (reference sequence). Written as DNA, the CDR3 is TGCAGTGCTACGCCCTTGACTAGCCCGAAGATCGGTACTACGTTGACGCAGTATTTT. Its translation: CSATPLTSPKIGTTLTQYF.

This chain joins TRBV10-3 and TRBJ2-3; TRBD1 matches at 8 bases. This CDR3 is built from 17 residues. The trim removed 2 bases at V and 0 bases at J, leaving 7 bases unmatched. Germline V gene sequence: CDR1 ENHRY, CDR2 SYGVKD. The DNA of the CDR3 is TGTGCCATCAGTGAGCGACCCGGGACAGGCAGCACAGATACGCAGTATTTT. Protein sequence: CAISERPGTGSTDTQYF.